The next 22 T cell receptor beta chains were all read from a single sample in a study of tumor-infiltrating lymphocytes in primary liver carcinoma (dated by TCRdb to 2016 to 2017). Without any cell sorting, total RNA and DNA were co-extracted from about 20-30 mg of bulk tissue using the AllPrep DNA/RNA mini kit. The sequencer was an Illumina HiSeq 2500. A constant-region primer and ProtoScript II reverse transcriptase were used to reverse-transcribe TCRbeta-specific cDNA from roughly 0.5 ug total RNA. Construction of the TCRbeta libraries relied on three nested rounds of multiplex PCR, following a slightly modified ARM-PCR procedure. Each of the first two PCR rounds ran for approximately 11 cycles and used multiplex TRBV1-TRBV30 forward primers together with a Cbeta reverse primer. TCRdb handled the public reads itself, with Q25 trimming in fastp and clone calling in MiXCR, and kept productive beta chains. Each CDR3 protein appears once, grouped with its most common genes and DNA. This sample gives 47,000 or so distinct CDR3 sequences in total; 70% to 85% of them show up just once. About a quarter of the sample is in the top ten clones.

The sample was liver tumor tissue from sampling region 3. What this sample's cell subset or site label stands for: tumor region T3, left-lateral pole. The receptors shown here come from a middle-aged man with primary liver carcinoma and hepatitis B virus infection.

In its sample, this clonotype was seen once. V gene TRBV10-3 combines with J gene TRBJ2-1; 9 bases map to TRBD2. Unmatched junction bases numbered 15, after V lost 10 bases and J lost 8 bases. Per the germline V gene, CDR1 is ENHRY and CDR2 is SYGVKD. CDR3 size: 15 residues. CDR3 in DNA: TGTGCCACCACCCTTCGAGCGGGAGGTTGGGATGAGCAGTTCTTC. It translates to CATTLRAGGWDEQFF.

In this sample, this clonotype turned up many times. The chain links TRBV5-6 to TRBJ2-6; D ambiguous. The V end lost 2 bases, the J end lost 0 bases, and 12 bases lay between the germline ends. CDR3 length: 17 residues. Germline V gene data show CDR1 as SGHDT and CDR2 as YYEEEE. The CDR3 region has the DNA TGTGCCAGCAGCTTTCCACACCATCTCTCTGGGGCCAACGTCCTGACTTTC. Its translation: CASSFPHHLSGANVLTF.

Remarks on this clonotype: As the CDR3 is not closed by the conserved phenylalanine or tryptophan, this likely results from a read error. J is TRBJ1-1 and V is TRBV6-1, with D tentatively TRBD1 (6 bases). Germline CDR1 is MNHNS and CDR2 is SASEGT. The CDR3 has 15 amino acids. V lost 8 bases and J lost 3, with 19 bases in between. The CDR3 here is CASGGWGAADTEAFL. In nucleotides, the CDR3 is TGTGCCAGCGGCGGCTGGGGGGCGGCGGACACTGAAGCTTTCCTT.

This clonotype was seen more than once but under ten times. CDR3 coding DNA: TGTGCCAGCAGCGTGGGGGGCGCAGACACAGATACGCAGTATTTT. Protein sequence: CASSVGGADTDTQYF. The rearrangement links TRBV9 to TRBJ2-3; D may correspond to TRBD1 or TRBD2 (6 bases each). V was trimmed by 2 bases and J by 2 bases, leaving 12 bases between them. Germline CDR1 SGDLS, CDR2 YYNGEE. The CDR3 covers 15 residues.

V and J are TRBV14 and TRBJ2-1; D is ambiguous. Germline V CDR1 and CDR2: SGHDN, FVKESK. Between the trimmed V and J ends, which lost 0 bases and 8 bases, there was a span of 29 bases. This CDR3 contains 20 residues. This chain's CDR3 is CASSQDTGSGRSQLEYEQFF. As DNA, the CDR3 is TGTGCCAGCAGCCAAGACACCGGGTCAGGTCGGAGTCAGCTGGAGTATGAGCAGTTCTTC. Drawing the rest from reference TRBV14 and TRBJ2-1, the complete variable domain is EAGVTQFPSHSVIEKGQTVTLRCDPISGHDNLYWYRRVMGKEIKFLLHFVKESKQDESGMPNNRFLAERTGGTYSTLKVQPAELEDSGVYFCASSQDTGSGRSQLEYEQFFGPGTRLTVL.

With respect to this clonotype: At one end the junction does not follow the germline gene, possibly because of a read error. The chain links TRBV28 to TRBJ1-1; 7 positions match TRBD1. Looked up from germline, CDR1 is MDHEN and CDR2 is SYDVKM. The CDR3 runs 13 residues. The CDR3 DNA reads TGTGTCAGCAGGGGGACAGAGAACATTGAAGCTTTCTTT. Translated, it gives CVSRGTENIEAFF. Full variable domain (rest looked up from reference TRBV28 and TRBJ1-1): DVKVTQSSRYLVKRTGEKVFLECVQDMDHENMFWYRQDPGLGLRLIYFSYDVKMKEKGDIPEGYSVSREKKERFSLILESASTNQTSMYLCVSRGTENIEAFFGQGTRLTVV.

To note about this clonotype: Germline is not matched at one junction end, which may reflect a read error. The chain links TRBV29-1 to TRBJ1-1; D is uncertain. CDR1 and CDR2 from the germline V gene are SQVTM and ANQGSEA. This CDR3 comprises 13 residues. The CDR3 spells CSVGKGMNTEASF. The CDR3 DNA reads TGCAGTGTTGGAAAGGGAATGAACACTGAAGCTTCCTTT.

With respect to this clonotype: A much bigger clone sits one base away, suggesting this may be a read error. The gene calls are TRBV25-1 and TRBJ2-7; the D gene could be TRBD1 or TRBD2 (5 bases each). Trimming stripped 8 bases from V and 3 bases from J, with 11 bases between. Germline CDR1 reads MGHDK; CDR2 reads SYGVNS. This CDR3 comprises 12 residues. The CDR3 spells CASGGTIYEQYF. Here the CDR3 DNA reads TGTGCCAGCGGTGGGACCATCTACGAGCAGTACTTC.

Points on this clonotype: One end of the junction is discordant with germline, which a read error may explain. The rearrangement joins TRBV6-5 to TRBJ2-1, with TRBD2 matching over 7 bases. Germline assignment: CDR1 MNHEY and CDR2 SVGAGI. The CDR3 is 16 residues long. The CDR3 reads CTSGYSGGLAACEQFF. CDR3 DNA sequence: TGTACCAGCGGTTATAGCGGCGGTCTAGCGGCATGTGAGCAGTTCTTC.

As for this clonotype: One end of the junction is discordant with germline, which a read error may explain. V is TRBV4-1 and J is TRBJ2-1; D gene unclear. The CDR3 is 13 amino acids. Germline CDR1 is MGHRA and CDR2 is YSYEKL. CDR3 in DNA: TGCGCCAGCAGCCAGGCTTATAGTGTCGAGCAGTTTTTC. Amino acid sequence: CASSQAYSVEQFF.

The J gene is TRBJ2-7, the V gene TRBV6-1; D unclear. Per germline, CDR1 MNHNS and CDR2 SASEGT. V gave up 7 bases and J gave up 4 bases, with 11 bases separating them. CDR3 length equals 12 residues. This CDR3 reads CASMFSEYEQYF. CDR3 DNA sequence: TGTGCCAGCATGTTTTCGGAGTACGAGCAGTACTTC.

This sequence joins TRBV12-3 or TRBV12-4 and TRBJ1-1; D not certain. V was pared by 10 bases and J by 4 bases, with 19 bases between. The CDR3 covers 14 residues. CDR3: CATSLAYLSTEAFF. The DNA of the CDR3 is TGTGCCACCAGCCTAGCCTATCTTAGCACTGAAGCTTTCTTT.

On this clonotype itself: One junction end disagrees with the germline gene, perhaps due to a read error. V is TRBV12-3 or TRBV12-4 and J is TRBJ2-1, with 9 bases lining up with TRBD2. The CDR3 loop spans 16 amino acids. This CDR3 reads CASSPQAGGSGDEQLF. DNA of the CDR3: TGTGCCAGCAGTCCCCAGGCGGGAGGGTCGGGGGATGAACAGTTATTC.

This clonotype was counted ten times or more. The V gene is TRBV29-1, the J gene TRBJ2-1; D tentatively reads TRBD1 or TRBD2 (6 bases each). The germline V gene has CDR1 SQVTM and CDR2 ANQGSEA. CDR3 length: 14 amino acids. V was trimmed by 6 bases and J by 7 bases, leaving 19 bases between them. DNA for the CDR3: TGCAGCGTGGGGGGTCTAGCGCAGGGGAATGAGCAGTTCTTC. Translation: CSVGGLAQGNEQFF.

As for this clonotype: The junction does not match germline at one end; this may be a read error. This sequence joins TRBV6-5 and TRBJ1-2; D gene uncertain. Germline CDR1 and CDR2: MNHEY and SVGAGI. The CDR3 is 15 amino acids. The CDR3 region is CACSYSTMGSAGYTF. CDR3 in DNA: TGTGCCTGCAGTTACTCGACTATGGGTTCGGCTGGCTACACCTTC.

This clonotype was observed many times. This chain uses TRBV28 with TRBJ1-2; 7 bases fit TRBD1. V shed 8 bases, J shed 2 bases, and the junction held 8 bases outside the gene matches. The germline CDR1 and CDR2 sequences are MDHEN and SYDVKM. The CDR3 length is 14 residues. CDR3 in amino acids: CASCLMTGNYGYTF. Here the CDR3 DNA reads TGTGCCAGCTGCTTAATGACAGGGAACTATGGCTACACCTTC.

As for this clonotype: A clone one base away is much larger, so this may be a read error. The V gene is TRBV5-1, the J gene TRBJ1-1; D gene ambiguous. The V gene's germline CDR1 is SGHRS and CDR2 YFSETQ. This CDR3 comprises 14 residues. Here the CDR3 reads CASSADGLNIEAFF. The CDR3 coding sequence is TGCGCCAGCAGCGCGGACGGGCTGAACATTGAAGCTTTCTTT.

With regard to this clonotype: A read error is possible here, since a much larger clone lies one base away. The chain couples TRBV28 to TRBJ2-4; D is tentatively TRBD1 or TRBD2 (5 bases each). This CDR3 has 17 residues. CDR1 and CDR2 (germline): MDHEN, SYDVKM. CDR3 in DNA: TGTGCCGGCAGTCTCGCCCGGGACGGCCAAGCCAAAAACATTCAGTACTTC. It codes for CAGSLARDGQAKNIQYF.

At least ten counts were recorded for this clonotype. The chain combines TRBV5-1 with TRBJ1-2, with 11 positions matching TRBD1. With V trimmed by 3 bases and J by 3 bases, 10 bases remained unmatched. The V gene's germline CDR1 is SGHRS and CDR2 YFSETQ. The CDR3 length is 17 residues. The CDR3, as DNA: TGCGCCAGCAGCTCGACCCCGGGACAGGGGGGATACTATGGCTACACCTTC. Translation: CASSSTPGQGGYYGYTF.

This sequence joins TRBV5-4 and TRBJ1-6, with unresolved D. Germline V gene data show CDR1 as SGHNT and CDR2 as YYREEE (reference sequence). V was shortened by 2 bases and J by 5 bases, with 14 bases between the two germline ends. The CDR3 sequence is 16 residues long. The CDR3 spells CASSFPGYLNNSPLHF. In DNA form, the CDR3 reads TGTGCCAGCAGCTTCCCAGGATACCTAAATAATTCACCCCTCCACTTT.

As for this clonotype: The germline gene is not matched at one end of the junction; a read error may be the cause. V gene TRBV11-2 combines with J gene TRBJ2-5; TRBD2 might be the D (6 bases). The CDR3 consists of 16 residues. Germline loops: CDR1 SGHAT, CDR2 FQNNGV. Here the CDR3 reads CTSGSRDSAQQETQYF. In nucleotides, the CDR3 is TGTACCAGCGGATCCCGGGACTCGGCCCAGCAAGAGACCCAGTACTTC.

This clonotype was seen a handful of times. One end of the junction does not line up with germline, which may come from a read error. The V gene is TRBV11-1, the J gene TRBJ2-1; 8 nucleotides agree with TRBD1. The germline CDR1 and CDR2 sequences are SGHAT and FQDESV (reference sequence). The CDR3 is made up of 16 amino acids. The CDR3 loop reads CASSPPRQGSYNEQLF. The CDR3 coding sequence is TGTGCCAGCAGCCCCCCCAGACAGGGGAGCTACAATGAGCAGCTCTTC.